This is a list of T cell receptor beta chains from one sample in a study of blood T cell repertoires in COVID-19. Clones were sequenced by immunoSEQ multiplex PCR, and TCRdb holds only the in-frame ones, with some missing. The sample includes almost 70,000 clones, around 88% seen only once; the top ten take over 6%. The sequenced sample was peripheral blood. The receptors come from a woman in her 70s with acute or convalescent COVID-19. CDR3s include the opening cysteine and the closing phenylalanine or tryptophan. The order of the fields is D gene, V gene, J gene, clone size, CDR3 DNA, CDR3 protein. The D gene is left open where the match is weak. A clone size is listed for some rows: how often the clone was seen (once, few, many), or a class if it is expanded.

d_gene: .
v_gene: TRBV4-3
j_gene: TRBJ2-7
abundance: .
CDR3nt: TGCGCCAGCAGCCAAGATCCAGGCTCCTACGAGCAGTACTTC
CDR3aa: CASSQDPGSYEQYF

d_gene: .
v_gene: TRBV6-5
j_gene: TRBJ2-5
abundance: .
CDR3nt: TGTGCCAGCAGTTACTCCCCCAGGGGGGTAGGGACCCAGTACTTC
CDR3aa: CASSYSPRGVGTQYF

d_gene: .
v_gene: TRBV1
j_gene: TRBJ2-1
abundance: .
CDR3nt: TGCACCAGCAGCCAATTAGCGGGAGAAGGCAATGAGCAGTTCTTC
CDR3aa: CTSSQLAGEGNEQFF

d_gene: TRBD1
v_gene: TRBV28
j_gene: TRBJ1-2
abundance: once
CDR3nt: TGTGCCAGCAGTTTACTACAGGGGGCGAAAGGCTATGGCTACACCTTC
CDR3aa: CASSLLQGAKGYGYTF

d_gene: TRBD1
v_gene: TRBV7-9
j_gene: TRBJ2-1
abundance: .
CDR3nt: TGTGCCAGCAGCCCCCGGGACAGCTACAATGAGCAGTTCTTC
CDR3aa: CASSPRDSYNEQFF

d_gene: .
v_gene: TRBV28
j_gene: TRBJ1-1
abundance: .
CDR3nt: TGTGCCAGCAGCCTCTTAAAGAGGCACACTGAAGCTTTCTTT
CDR3aa: CASSLLKRHTEAFF

d_gene: .
v_gene: TRBV18
j_gene: TRBJ2-5
abundance: .
CDR3nt: TGTGCCAGCTCACCGAGAAGTTCCGAGACCCAGTACTTC
CDR3aa: CASSPRSSETQYF

d_gene: .
v_gene: TRBV6-1
j_gene: TRBJ2-4
abundance: .
CDR3nt: TGTGCCAGCAGTGAACATAGCGACATTCAGTACTTC
CDR3aa: CASSEHSDIQYF

d_gene: .
v_gene: TRBV10-3
j_gene: TRBJ1-5
abundance: .
CDR3nt: TGTGCCAGTCAAGGTCAGGGCCCGGCCAGCAATCAGCCCCAGCATTTT
CDR3aa: CASQGQGPASNQPQHF

d_gene: .
v_gene: TRBV12-3/TRBV12-4
j_gene: TRBJ2-1
abundance: .
CDR3nt: TGTGCCAGCAGCCTAACAGTAAACAATGAGCAGTTCTTC
CDR3aa: CASSLTVNNEQFF

d_gene: .
v_gene: TRBV20-1
j_gene: TRBJ1-2
abundance: .
CDR3nt: TGCAGTGCTAGTTTACAGCCGCCTGGTGGCTACACCTTC
CDR3aa: CSASLQPPGGYTF

d_gene: .
v_gene: TRBV9
j_gene: TRBJ1-1
abundance: .
CDR3nt: TGTGCCAGCAGCGTAGACCCCAGGGAGGGGACTGAAGCTTTCTTT
CDR3aa: CASSVDPREGTEAFF

d_gene: TRBD1
v_gene: TRBV27
j_gene: TRBJ1-3
abundance: .
CDR3nt: TGTGCCAGCAGCTTATCGGGACAGGGGGCTGGAAACACCATATATTTT
CDR3aa: CASSLSGQGAGNTIYF

d_gene: TRBD1
v_gene: TRBV5-5
j_gene: TRBJ1-4
abundance: .
CDR3nt: TGTGCCAGCAGCCGCCGGGACAGGGACGGAAAACTGTTTTTT
CDR3aa: CASSRRDRDGKLFF

d_gene: TRBD1
v_gene: TRBV5-4
j_gene: TRBJ1-2
abundance: .
CDR3nt: TGTGCCAGCAGCGAAAGGACAGGGAAGGCGGGTGGCTACACCTTC
CDR3aa: CASSERTGKAGGYTF

d_gene: .
v_gene: TRBV15
j_gene: TRBJ2-3
abundance: .
CDR3nt: TGTGCCACCAGCAGAATTGGACAGCCTAGCACAGATACGCAGTATTTT
CDR3aa: CATSRIGQPSTDTQYF

d_gene: .
v_gene: TRBV14
j_gene: TRBJ2-2
abundance: .
CDR3nt: TGTGCCAGCAGCCAACGCTGGCAGGCGAACACCGGGGAGCTGTTTTTT
CDR3aa: CASSQRWQANTGELFF

d_gene: TRBD2
v_gene: TRBV2
j_gene: TRBJ2-3
abundance: .
CDR3nt: TGTGCCAGCAGTGGTGGACTAGGTGGTAGTGATACGCAGTATTTT
CDR3aa: CASSGGLGGSDTQYF

d_gene: TRBD1
v_gene: TRBV24-1
j_gene: TRBJ2-7
abundance: .
CDR3nt: TGTGCCACCAGTGAGGGACAGCCCTACGAGCAGTACTTC
CDR3aa: CATSEGQPYEQYF

d_gene: TRBD1
v_gene: TRBV7-3
j_gene: TRBJ1-2
abundance: .
CDR3nt: TGTGCCAGCAGCTCCGGGACAGAGAACCTTAATGGCTACACCTTC
CDR3aa: CASSSGTENLNGYTF

d_gene: TRBD2
v_gene: TRBV20-1
j_gene: TRBJ2-7
abundance: .
CDR3nt: TGCAGTGCTAGTGGGCTAGCGGGGAGTTACGAGCAGTACTTC
CDR3aa: CSASGLAGSYEQYF

d_gene: TRBD1
v_gene: TRBV7-9
j_gene: TRBJ1-2
abundance: .
CDR3nt: TGTGCCAGCAGCCCAGGACAGGGCAACTATGGCTACACCTTC
CDR3aa: CASSPGQGNYGYTF

d_gene: TRBD1
v_gene: TRBV2
j_gene: TRBJ1-6
abundance: .
CDR3nt: TGTGCCAGCATCGGACAGGGGAGCTCCTATAATTCACCCCTCCACTTT
CDR3aa: CASIGQGSSYNSPLHF

d_gene: TRBD1
v_gene: TRBV10-3
j_gene: TRBJ2-7
abundance: .
CDR3nt: TGTGCCATCAGGCCGGGACAGAGCTCCTACGAGCAGTACTTC
CDR3aa: CAIRPGQSSYEQYF

d_gene: .
v_gene: TRBV30
j_gene: TRBJ2-5
abundance: .
CDR3nt: TGTGCTGGAGGGGGCAGGGAGACCCAGTACTTC
CDR3aa: CAGGGRETQYF

d_gene: .
v_gene: TRBV6-6
j_gene: TRBJ1-2
abundance: .
CDR3nt: TGTGCCAGCAGTTCACCGGGGTATGGCTACACCTTC
CDR3aa: CASSSPGYGYTF

d_gene: TRBD1
v_gene: TRBV19
j_gene: TRBJ2-7
abundance: .
CDR3nt: TGTGCCAGTAGTATAGCGGGACAGGGAGTCTACGAGCAGTACTTC
CDR3aa: CASSIAGQGVYEQYF

d_gene: .
v_gene: TRBV2
j_gene: TRBJ1-1
abundance: .
CDR3nt: TGTGCCAGCAGTGACTACAGCATGAACACTGAAGCTTTCTTT
CDR3aa: CASSDYSMNTEAFF

d_gene: .
v_gene: TRBV18
j_gene: TRBJ2-3
abundance: once
CDR3nt: TGTGCCAGCTCACCCGAGGGGGCGCGGGACACAGATACGCAGTATTTT
CDR3aa: CASSPEGARDTDTQYF

d_gene: TRBD2
v_gene: TRBV18
j_gene: TRBJ2-1
abundance: .
CDR3nt: TGTGCCAGCTCAACCCAGACTAGCCGCGATGAGCAGTTCTTC
CDR3aa: CASSTQTSRDEQFF

d_gene: TRBD1
v_gene: TRBV6-5
j_gene: TRBJ2-7
abundance: once
CDR3nt: TGTGCCAGCAGTTACGGGGACAGTTTGTCCTACGAGCAGTACTTC
CDR3aa: CASSYGDSLSYEQYF

d_gene: .
v_gene: TRBV2
j_gene: TRBJ2-7
abundance: .
CDR3nt: TGTGCCAGTTCAACGGGTTTTTACGAGCAGTACTTC
CDR3aa: CASSTGFYEQYF

d_gene: TRBD1
v_gene: TRBV7-2
j_gene: TRBJ1-4
abundance: .
CDR3nt: TGTGCCAGCAGTCGAGGGCCACAGGGGGCGAATGAAAAACTGTTTTTT
CDR3aa: CASSRGPQGANEKLFF

d_gene: TRBD2
v_gene: TRBV6-5
j_gene: TRBJ2-5
abundance: .
CDR3nt: TGTGCCAGTAGCGGGAGGTCACAAGAGACCCAGTACTTC
CDR3aa: CASSGRSQETQYF

d_gene: .
v_gene: TRBV4-1
j_gene: TRBJ2-7
abundance: .
CDR3nt: TGCGCCAGCAGCCACCTACCCCACTACGAGCAGTACTTC
CDR3aa: CASSHLPHYEQYF

d_gene: TRBD2
v_gene: TRBV19
j_gene: TRBJ2-3
abundance: .
CDR3nt: TGTGCCAGTAGGGGGAACGGGGGGAACACAGATACGCAGTATTTT
CDR3aa: CASRGNGGNTDTQYF

d_gene: TRBD1
v_gene: TRBV7-9
j_gene: TRBJ2-2
abundance: once
CDR3nt: TGTGCCAGCAGCCTGGGGACAGGGGGACCTCAACCGGGCACCGGGGAGCTGTTTTTT
CDR3aa: CASSLGTGGPQPGTGELFF

d_gene: .
v_gene: TRBV4-1
j_gene: TRBJ2-2
abundance: once
CDR3nt: TGCGCCAGCAGCCGCCTGGACTTGGGATTCAACACCGGGGAGCTGTTTTTT
CDR3aa: CASSRLDLGFNTGELFF

d_gene: TRBD1
v_gene: TRBV11-2
j_gene: TRBJ2-7
abundance: .
CDR3nt: TGTGCCAGCAGCTCCTTAAGACAGGGGGCCTACGAGCAGTACTTC
CDR3aa: CASSSLRQGAYEQYF

d_gene: TRBD1
v_gene: TRBV30
j_gene: TRBJ1-6
abundance: .
CDR3nt: TGTGCCTGGAGTCCACAGGGGGACACCCTCCACTTT
CDR3aa: CAWSPQGDTLHF

d_gene: TRBD1
v_gene: TRBV4-2
j_gene: TRBJ1-3
abundance: .
CDR3nt: TGTGCCAGCAGCCAAGTCGGGACAGACTCTGGAAACACCATATATTTT
CDR3aa: CASSQVGTDSGNTIYF

d_gene: .
v_gene: TRBV9
j_gene: TRBJ1-2
abundance: .
CDR3nt: TGTGCCAGCAGCAGCTATTCTAACTATGGCTACACCTTC
CDR3aa: CASSSYSNYGYTF

d_gene: .
v_gene: TRBV3-1/TRBV3-2
j_gene: TRBJ1-4
abundance: .
CDR3nt: TGTGCCAGCAGCCAAGGGCGGACAACTAATGAAAAACTGTTTTTT
CDR3aa: CASSQGRTTNEKLFF

d_gene: .
v_gene: TRBV5-8
j_gene: TRBJ2-1
abundance: .
CDR3nt: TGTGCCAGCAGCTTGTCGGCGGGGAGCTCCTACAATGAGCAGTTCTTC
CDR3aa: CASSLSAGSSYNEQFF

d_gene: .
v_gene: TRBV7-2
j_gene: TRBJ2-1
abundance: .
CDR3nt: TGTGCCAGCAGCTTAGCGGCGGGGTTTGGGGATGAGCAGTTCTTC
CDR3aa: CASSLAAGFGDEQFF

d_gene: .
v_gene: TRBV18
j_gene: TRBJ1-3
abundance: once
CDR3nt: TGTGCCAGCTCACCACCCTCAGGTGGAACTGGAAACACCATATATTTT
CDR3aa: CASSPPSGGTGNTIYF

d_gene: TRBD2
v_gene: TRBV24-1
j_gene: TRBJ2-2
abundance: .
CDR3nt: TGTGCCACCAGTGACTCGGGACTAGCGGGATCGTCCGGGGAGCTGTTTTTT
CDR3aa: CATSDSGLAGSSGELFF

d_gene: TRBD1
v_gene: TRBV6-5
j_gene: TRBJ1-5
abundance: .
CDR3nt: TGTGCCAGCAGTTACCCGACAGGGGGCGAGGTTCAGCCCCAGCATTTT
CDR3aa: CASSYPTGGEVQPQHF

d_gene: .
v_gene: TRBV9
j_gene: TRBJ2-1
abundance: .
CDR3nt: TGTGCCAGCAGCGTCGCGGAGAGCTCCTACAATGAGCAGTTCTTC
CDR3aa: CASSVAESSYNEQFF

d_gene: .
v_gene: TRBV7-2
j_gene: TRBJ1-6
abundance: few
CDR3nt: TGTGCCAGCAGTTTGATGGAGAATTCACCCCTCCACTTT
CDR3aa: CASSLMENSPLHF

d_gene: .
v_gene: TRBV6-6
j_gene: TRBJ1-2
abundance: .
CDR3nt: TGTGCCAGCACTCCACCGGAGGGGCCTGGCTACACCTTC
CDR3aa: CASTPPEGPGYTF